The 20 T cell receptor beta chains presented below share a single source sample, sequenced in a study of T cell changes during pregnancy in multiple sclerosis. This table comes from immunoSEQ multiplex PCR, and its TCRdb copy is limited to in-frame clones, with some not included. The sample lists 45,000 to 55,000 clones; approximately 85% were seen once. This specimen consisted of CD4+ T cells from peripheral blood mononuclear cells, obtained in the second trimester of pregnancy. The receptors stem from a female donor with multiple sclerosis, enrolled in a pregnancy study.

The chain couples TRBV4-1 to TRBJ1-2; 11 bases map to TRBD1. Trimming cost V 2 bases and J 4 bases; bases outside gene matches: 9. Germline values: CDR1 MGHRA, CDR2 YSYEKL. The CDR3 consists of 17 residues. Here the CDR3 DNA reads TGCGCCAGCAGCCAACGGACAGGGGGCGGGTTCGCCTATGGCTACACCTTC. It encodes CASSQRTGGGFAYGYTF.

The V gene is TRBV6-5, the J gene TRBJ2-3; 9 bases align to TRBD1. The CDR3 loop spans 16 amino acids. CDR1 is MNHEY, CDR2 SVGAGI, per germline. V gave up 0 bases and J gave up 3 bases; unmatched junction bases: 4. The CDR3 here is CASSYSTGGSTDTQYF. The CDR3 DNA sequence: TGTGCCAGCAGTTACTCGACAGGGGGTAGTACAGATACGCAGTATTTT.

V gene TRBV6-6 combines with J gene TRBJ2-7; the D gene is possibly TRBD1 (6 bases). This CDR3 is 12 amino acids long. The V gene lost 5 bases and the J gene lost 6 bases, with 11 bases spanning the gap. Germline V gives CDR1 MNHNY, CDR2 SVGAGI (reference sequence). CDR3 DNA sequence: TGTGCCAGCAGTCCACTAGGGGGCGAGCAGTACTTC. Protein: CASSPLGGEQYF.

Concerning this clone: At one of its ends the junction is not consistent with the germline gene, which may arise from a read error. This chain links TRBV18 with TRBJ1-2; D perhaps matches TRBD1 (5 bases). The CDR3 has 13 residues. Germline V CDR1 and CDR2: KGHSH, LQKENI. The CDR3 bases are TGTGCCAGCTCGCCGGGGCACTGGGAGGGCTACACTTTC. Translation: CASSPGHWEGYTF.

This clone was detected only a few times. V is TRBV19 and J is TRBJ2-7; a possible D gene is TRBD1 (6 bases). The V and J ends lost 5 bases and 3 bases respectively, with 8 bases between them. Per germline, CDR1 LNHDA and CDR2 SQIVND (reference sequence). The CDR3 has 12 amino acids. The CDR3 spells CASSADSYEQYF. The CDR3 nucleotides are TGTGCCAGTAGTGCGGACAGCTACGAGCAGTACTTC.

The chain employs TRBV7-2 and TRBJ1-4; D unclear. Germline-derived CDR1 and CDR2 are SGHTA and FQGNSA. Between the trimmed V and J ends, which lost 3 bases and 4 bases, there was a span of 9 bases. This CDR3 is built from 14 residues. The CDR3 spells CASSLAGFNEKLFF. The CDR3 bases are TGTGCCAGCAGCTTGGCTGGTTTTAATGAAAAACTGTTTTTT. The variable domain in full, completed from reference TRBV7-2 and TRBJ1-4, reads GAGVSQSPSNKVTEKGKDVELRCDPISGHTALYWYRQSLGQGLEFLIYFQGNSAPDKSGLPSDRFSAERTGGSVSTLTIQRTQQEDSAVYLCASSLAGFNEKLFFGSGTQLSVL.

The chain combines TRBV18 with TRBJ1-4; TRBD1 agrees at 12 bases. Germline lookup yields CDR1 KGHSH and CDR2 LQKENI. CDR3 size: 15 residues. Losses at the gene ends were 4 bases for V and 9 bases for J; bases not matched to a gene: 6. CDR3 sequence reads: CASSLPGQGAKKLFF. The CDR3 nucleotides are TGTGCCAGCTCACTACCGGGACAGGGGGCGAAAAAACTGTTTTTT.

This rearrangement joins TRBV19 to TRBJ2-3; weak D call: TRBD1 (6 bases). In germline, CDR1 is LNHDA, CDR2 SQIVND (reference sequence). V lost 7 bases to trimming and J lost 3 bases, with 11 bases between them. The CDR3 has 13 residues. The CDR3 sequence is CASNAGDTDTQYF. DNA of the CDR3: TGTGCCAGTAATGCAGGGGATACAGATACGCAGTATTTT.

The chain has TRBV6-1 and TRBJ1-4; 7 bases align to TRBD1. After removal of 3 bases from V and 4 bases from J, the junction contained 2 bases not matched to a gene. CDR1 MNHNS and CDR2 SASEGT come from the germline V gene. This CDR3 has 14 residues. As DNA, the CDR3 is TGTGCCAGCAGTGACAGGGGGTATAATGAAAAACTGTTTTTT. It codes for CASSDRGYNEKLFF.

The chain employs TRBV6-5 and TRBJ1-2, with unresolved D. The CDR3 sequence is 14 residues long. In germline, CDR1 is MNHEY, CDR2 SVGAGI. V shed 4 bases and J shed 2 bases, with 11 bases lying between them. CDR3 protein: CASSWGARNYGYTF. DNA for the CDR3: TGTGCCAGCAGTTGGGGAGCAAGAAACTATGGCTACACCTTC.

The chain uses TRBV28 and TRBJ1-1; D perhaps matches TRBD1 (6 bases). V lost 4 bases and J 5 bases, leaving 14 bases between the germline ends. This CDR3 comprises 14 residues. Germline-derived CDR1 and CDR2 are MDHEN and SYDVKM. The CDR3 sequence is CASSSPGVLTEAFF. The CDR3 coding sequence is TGTGCCAGCAGTTCGCCAGGGGTCCTTACTGAAGCTTTCTTT.

The chain uses TRBV5-1 and TRBJ2-2, with 9 bases that match TRBD2. The germline gives CDR1 SGHRS, CDR2 YFSETQ. V trimming: 4 bases; J trimming: 8 bases; junction bases outside the gene matches: 9. The CDR3 runs 15 residues. The DNA for the CDR3 is TGCGCCAGCAGCCGGGACCTTAGCGGGAGTGGGGAGCTGTTTTTT. It encodes CASSRDLSGSGELFF.

Only a few counts were recorded for this clone. The chain joins TRBV5-1 to TRBJ2-1; TRBD2 aligns across 15 bases. With V trimmed by 4 bases and J by 7 bases, 6 bases remained unmatched. CDR1 and CDR2 from the germline V gene are SGHRS and YFSETQ. The CDR3 runs 16 residues. CDR3 loop: CASSTGLAGGWNEQFF. The DNA for the CDR3 is TGCGCCAGCAGCACCGGACTAGCGGGAGGGTGGAATGAGCAGTTCTTC.

This chain joins TRBV18 and TRBJ2-7, with 9 bases that match TRBD2. This CDR3 contains 15 residues. Trimming removed 6 bases from V and 2 bases from J; junction bases left unmatched: 8. From germline, CDR1 is KGHSH and CDR2 LQKENI. The CDR3 DNA sequence: TGTGCCAGCTCGATAGGACTAGCGCTTACCTACGAGCAGTACTTC. Its protein is CASSIGLALTYEQYF. The full variable domain, rest sourced from reference TRBV18 and TRBJ2-7, is NAGVMQNPRHLVRRRGQEARLRCSPMKGHSHVYWYRQLPEEGLKFMVYLQKENIIDESGMPKERFSAEFPKEGPSILRIQQVVRGDSAAYFCASSIGLALTYEQYFGPGTRLTVT.

This clone came up a few times. The chain links TRBV6-1 to TRBJ2-7; TRBD2 might be the D (7 bases). Trimming left V 4 bases short and J 7 bases short, with 17 bases between. Germline values: CDR1 MNHNS, CDR2 SASEGT. The CDR3 length is 14 residues. The CDR3 protein is CASSVSRGAGEQYF. CDR3 bases: TGTGCCAGCAGTGTCTCACGGGGGGCGGGTGAGCAGTACTTC.

The chain recombines TRBV9 with TRBJ1-4; 9 positions agree with TRBD1. Germline V gene lookup returns CDR1 SGDLS and CDR2 YYNGEE. V dropped 4 bases and J dropped 7; count of bases not matched to a gene: 11. The CDR3 contains 16 residues. The CDR3 is CASSLGKRTGAEKLFF. The CDR3 nucleotides are TGTGCCAGCAGCTTAGGGAAAAGGACAGGGGCTGAAAAACTGTTTTTT.

This chain links TRBV7-3 with TRBJ2-1; 14 nucleotides align to TRBD2. The V gene's germline CDR1 is SGHTA and CDR2 FQGTGA. Trimming at V came to 2 bases and at J to 8 bases, leaving 5 bases not matched to a gene. This CDR3 has 16 amino acids. This CDR3 reads CASSLDGTSGSDEQFF. DNA of the CDR3: TGTGCCAGCAGCTTAGACGGGACTAGCGGGAGTGATGAGCAGTTCTTC.

The chain links TRBV6-6 to TRBJ1-2; 8 bases match TRBD1. V shed 5 bases, J shed 0 bases, and the junction held 5 bases outside the gene matches. This CDR3 has 15 residues. CDR1 is MNHNY, CDR2 SVGAGI, per germline (reference sequence). For the CDR3, the DNA is TGTGCCAGCAGTACACCACAGGGGGCTAACTATGGCTACACCTTC. Residues: CASSTPQGANYGYTF.

The gene calls are TRBV5-1 and TRBJ2-3; weak D call: TRBD2 (6 bases). Germline V gene lookup returns CDR1 SGHRS and CDR2 YFSETQ. CDR3 length: 15 residues. Trimming took 0 bases from V and 2 from J, leaving 10 bases between them. The CDR3 sequence is CASSLGGRPTDTQYF. The CDR3 region has the DNA TGCGCCAGCAGCTTGGGAGGGAGGCCCACAGATACGCAGTATTTT.

The rearrangement uses TRBV28 and TRBJ2-7, with unresolved D. V dropped 1 base and J dropped 3 bases, with 7 bases sitting between them. The germline CDR1 and CDR2 sequences are MDHEN and SYDVKM. This CDR3 has 13 residues. CDR3 protein: CASSLSPNYEQYF. The CDR3 region has the DNA TGTGCCAGCAGTTTATCCCCTAACTACGAGCAGTACTTC.